This T cell receptor beta chain was sequenced during a study of T cell clones after liver transplantation. CDR3 length: 14 residues. Germline CDR1 reads SGDLS; CDR2 reads YYNGEE. The ends lost 0 bases at V and 4 bases at J; junction bases unmatched: 2. Generated by immunoSEQ multiplex PCR, the TCRdb table keeps only in-frame clones and is missing some. The data show 40,000 to 55,000 clones, roughly 70% seen once. V gene TRBV9 combines with J gene TRBJ2-3; 7 bases line up with TRBD1. This sequence was found in a human patient who received a liver transplant. Some T cells may arise from the graft donor. Specimen: CD4+ T cells from blood, collected less than 70 months after liver transplant. This CDR3 is CASSVGGGADTQYF. The CDR3 region has the DNA TGTGCCAGCAGCGTAGGAGGGGGCGCAGATACGCAGTATTTT.